This T cell receptor (beta chain) stems from a study of T cells in Graves' hyperthyroidism and ophthalmopathy. Amplification of TCR beta CDR3 regions was performed using RNA transcripts as template. The HTBI primer set was used in a first-round RT-PCR of the TCR CDR3. TCRdb re-derived calls from the multiplex PCR reads in MiXCR, one entry per CDR3 protein. The sample lists approximately 200,000 distinct CDR3 sequences, about 18% seen once, with just under 45% in the top ten. V lost 4 bases, J lost 4 bases, and 17 bases lay in between. Germline CDR1 and CDR2: SGHRS and YFSETQ. The CDR3 contains 15 residues.

What was sequenced was blood. The rearrangement uses TRBV5-1 and TRBJ1-1; perhaps TRBD1 as D (5 bases). This TCR was sampled from a man aged 35 to 55 with Graves' hyperthyroidism. CDR3 sequence reads: CASSTSWQGGTEAFF. For the CDR3, the DNA is TGCGCCAGCAGCACCTCATGGCAGGGAGGCACTGAAGCTTTCTTT.